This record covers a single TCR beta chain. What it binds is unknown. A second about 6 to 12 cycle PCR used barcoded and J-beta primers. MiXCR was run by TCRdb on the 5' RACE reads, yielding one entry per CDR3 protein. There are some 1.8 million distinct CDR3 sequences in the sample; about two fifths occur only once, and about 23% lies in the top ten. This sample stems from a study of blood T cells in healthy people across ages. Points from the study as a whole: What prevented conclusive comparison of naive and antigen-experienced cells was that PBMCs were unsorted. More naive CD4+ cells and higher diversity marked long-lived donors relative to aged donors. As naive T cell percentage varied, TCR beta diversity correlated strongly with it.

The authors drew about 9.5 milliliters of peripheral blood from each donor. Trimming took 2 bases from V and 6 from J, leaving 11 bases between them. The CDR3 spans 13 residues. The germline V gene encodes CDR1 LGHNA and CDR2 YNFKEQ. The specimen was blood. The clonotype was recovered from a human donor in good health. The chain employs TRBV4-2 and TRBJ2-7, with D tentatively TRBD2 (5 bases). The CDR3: CASSQLLEGEQYF. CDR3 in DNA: TGTGCCAGCAGCCAACTCCTAGAGGGCGAGCAGTACTTC.